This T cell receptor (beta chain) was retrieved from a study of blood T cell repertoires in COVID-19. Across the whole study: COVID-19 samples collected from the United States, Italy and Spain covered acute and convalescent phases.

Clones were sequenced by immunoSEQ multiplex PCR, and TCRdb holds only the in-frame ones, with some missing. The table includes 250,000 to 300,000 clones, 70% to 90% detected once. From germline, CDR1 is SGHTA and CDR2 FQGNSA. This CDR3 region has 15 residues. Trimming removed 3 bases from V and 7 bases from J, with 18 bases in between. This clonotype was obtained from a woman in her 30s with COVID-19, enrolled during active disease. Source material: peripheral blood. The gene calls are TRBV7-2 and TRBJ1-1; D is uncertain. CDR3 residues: CASSLSSLASGEAFF. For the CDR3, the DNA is TGTGCCAGCAGCTTGTCATCCCTGGCTTCGGGTGAAGCTTTCTTT.